The rows below give T cell receptor beta chains drawn from one sample of a study of neoadjuvant anti-PD-1 for oral cavity cancer. Sequencing was performed with immunoSEQ multiplex PCR; in TCRdb, only in-frame clones are kept and a portion is missing. Of 37,000 or so clones listed, around 40% are singletons. This specimen was tumor tissue, taken after nivolumab (anti-PD-1) treatment. These receptor sequences come from a person between 40 and 79 years old with oral cavity squamous cell carcinoma. Both conserved end residues are part of each CDR3. Some rows have no size entry. The others give once, few or many, or a class for an expanded clone.

V gene	J gene	clone size	CDR3 protein
TRBV27	TRBJ2-1	.	CASSRDRGFNEQFF
TRBV7-3	TRBJ1-1	.	CASRRDRMNTEAFF
TRBV6-5	TRBJ2-6	.	CASSLTGAGANVLTF
TRBV7-9	TRBJ1-2	many	CASSFTGGTNYGYTF
TRBV28	TRBJ1-4	.	CASSLFARDRGDEKLFF
TRBV9	TRBJ2-7	.	CASSPGAIVNEQYF
TRBV6-5	TRBJ2-1	many	CASSVSSPGYNEQFF
TRBV5-1	TRBJ2-7	.	CASSRDGNYEQYF
TRBV6-6	TRBJ2-7	.	CASSSLLMGYEQYF
TRBV5-1	TRBJ1-3	.	CASSLYGNTIYF
TRBV2	TRBJ1-5	medium-sized	CASSGSSYQPQHF
TRBV19	TRBJ1-5	many	CASSQGLAYNNQPQHF
TRBV30	TRBJ1-4	.	CAWSLTAPTNEKLFF
TRBV10-2	TRBJ1-4	.	CASSQVFSDEKLFF
TRBV2	TRBJ1-1	.	CASSDYSNMYMNTEAFF
TRBV2	TRBJ1-2	.	CASSGTADYSGYTF
TRBV4-2	TRBJ2-7	few	CASSQGPREREVQYF
TRBV7-9	TRBJ1-2	many	CASSTGQGAVGYTF
TRBV5-4	TRBJ1-4	once	CASSSYRDAGEKLFF
TRBV5-1	TRBJ2-1	few	CASSLAGRVDEQFF
TRBV27	TRBJ2-5	.	CASRKSGETQYF
TRBV19	TRBJ2-7	few	CASSIETAYEQYF
TRBV4-1	TRBJ1-2	.	CASSQPRGRAEGYTF
TRBV27	TRBJ2-1	few	CASSFWGVYEQFF
TRBV7-9	TRBJ2-5	few	CASSFGSGGFGETQYF
TRBV7-9	TRBJ1-4	few	CASSLAAGEKLFF
TRBV5-1	TRBJ2-5	.	CASSQAGGPVLGTQYF
TRBV7-6	TRBJ2-1	large	CASSSGGALGSGNEQFF
TRBV10-2	TRBJ2-6	few	CASSTTGGANVLTF
TRBV19	TRBJ1-2	few	CASSGLTEGGYTF
TRBV7-9	TRBJ2-1	.	CASSLSTGDNEQFF
TRBV9	TRBJ1-2	.	CASSPGTDRGRVSHYGYTF
TRBV4-1	TRBJ1-2	.	CASSQVILGNYGYTF
TRBV5-1	TRBJ2-3	.	CASSVSWHTDTQYF
TRBV18	TRBJ1-1	.	CASSPQGFDTEAFF
TRBV7-8	TRBJ1-5	few	CASSARARTSNQPQHF